These 16 T cell receptor beta chains were sequenced from one sample in a study of T-cell reconstitution after alpha-beta-depleted transplantation in children. Unique molecular identifiers were used to barcode this TCRbeta library. TCRdb passed the PCR reads through MiXCR, listing each CDR3 protein once. The repertoire holds approximately 240,000 distinct CDR3 sequences, 8% to 10% seen once, with approximately 5.9% in the top ten. This sample comprised PBMCs from the stem cell graft donor, obtained from the stem cell graft. These receptors were taken from a human donor who donated a stem cell graft to a child with acute lymphoblastic leukemia.

At least ten counts were recorded for this clonotype. The V and J genes are TRBV4-1 and TRBJ2-7; no definite D call. Trimming removed 1 base from V and 0 bases from J, with 7 bases in between. The CDR3 has 14 amino acids. Germline V gives CDR1 MGHRA, CDR2 YSYEKL. The CDR3 DNA is TGCGCCAGCAGCCAAGTACAGCACTCCTACGAGCAGTACTTC. Its translation is CASSQVQHSYEQYF.

This clonotype was detected a few times. One end of the junction is discordant with germline, which a read error may explain. As DNA, the CDR3 is TGTGCCAGCAGGAACGGGACTACCCCAGCGAGGTTC. As protein: CASRNGTTPARF. V is TRBV6-6 and J is TRBJ2-7; 7 bases are shared with TRBD2. Germline assignment: CDR1 MNHNY and CDR2 SVGAGI (reference sequence). This CDR3 comprises 12 residues.

This clonotype has ten or more counts. V gene TRBV6-2 or TRBV6-3 combines with J gene TRBJ2-1; D gene ambiguous. Trimming removed 4 bases from V and 8 bases from J, with 15 bases in between. The CDR3 is 14 residues long. Germline V lookup: CDR1 MNHEY, CDR2 SVGEGT. The CDR3 DNA reads as TGTGCCAGCAGTTTCGCGGCCCCAGGAGATGAGCAGTTCTTC. Its protein is CASSFAAPGDEQFF.

This clonotype was found many times. This sequence joins TRBV4-1 and TRBJ2-1; 10 bases fit TRBD2. CDR3 size: 14 residues. CDR1 and CDR2 (germline): MGHRA, YSYEKL. V was pared by 7 bases and J by 4 bases, with 4 bases of the junction left unmatched. The chain's CDR3 is CASMGTSDYNEQFF. The CDR3, as DNA: TGCGCCAGCATGGGGACTAGCGATTACAATGAGCAGTTCTTC.

This clonotype was detected a few times. The CDR3 is CASSLGPSGVQETQYF. The CDR3 region has the DNA TGCGCCAGCAGCTTGGGGCCTAGCGGGGTCCAAGAGACCCAGTACTTC. This sequence joins TRBV5-1 and TRBJ2-5; the match to TRBD2 covers 9 bases. From germline, CDR1 is SGHRS and CDR2 YFSETQ. There are 16 residues in the CDR3. V lost 0 bases and J lost 1; bases outside the gene matches: 4.

This clonotype was seen a single time. The chain carries TRBV23-1 and TRBJ2-7; D might be TRBD1 or TRBD2, each matching 5 bases. TRBV23-1 is placed among ORFs of uncertain function. The CDR3 consists of 16 residues. The germline V and J ends were trimmed by 4 bases and 2 bases, with 18 bases remaining between them. The CDR3 DNA is TGCGCCAGCAGTCTGCCGGGGCAGGAGGAACCCTACGAGCAGTACTTC. The encoded protein is CASSLPGQEEPYEQYF.

Many counts were recorded for this clonotype. The chain has TRBV12-3 or TRBV12-4 and TRBJ2-7; 7 nucleotides agree with TRBD2. The CDR3 runs 12 residues. V trimming: 6 bases; J trimming: 2 bases; junction bases outside the gene matches: 1. The CDR3 sequence: CASSAGAYEQYF. The CDR3 DNA sequence: TGTGCCAGCAGCGCGGGGGCCTACGAGCAGTACTTC.

This rearrangement joins TRBV19 to TRBJ2-1, with D uncertain. CDR1 is LNHDA, CDR2 SQIVND, per germline (reference sequence). The CDR3 totals 12 residues. The V and J ends lost 5 bases and 10 bases respectively, with 12 bases between them. The CDR3 is CASSFPLREQFF. In nucleotides, the CDR3 is TGTGCCAGTAGTTTCCCCCTGAGGGAGCAGTTCTTC. The full variable domain, in which reference TRBV19 and TRBJ2-1 provide the parts outside the CDR3, is DGGITQSPKYLFRKEGQNVTLSCEQNLNHDAMYWYRQDPGQGLRLIYYSQIVNDFQKGDIAEGYSVSREKKESFPLTVTSAQKNPTAFYLCASSFPLREQFFGPGTRLTVL.

This clonotype came up many times. The CDR3 is CASSSGETQYF. The CDR3 DNA sequence: TGTGCCAGCAGTTCCGGAGAGACCCAGTACTTC. The chain recombines TRBV12-3 or TRBV12-4 with TRBJ2-5; D gene unclear. V was trimmed by 4 bases and J by 4 bases, leaving 4 bases between them. The CDR3 is made up of 11 amino acids.

Many counts were recorded for this clonotype. The chain joins TRBV27 to TRBJ2-1, with 7 nucleotides matching TRBD1. The length of the CDR3 is 13 residues. CDR1 and CDR2 (germline): MNHEY, SMNVEV (reference sequence). V lost 6 bases, J lost 7 bases, and 6 bases stayed unmatched. CDR3 sequence (DNA): TGTGCCAGCAGAGGGACAGCGAGGAATGAGCAGTTCTTC. This codes for CASRGTARNEQFF.

At least ten counts were recorded for this clonotype. The rearrangement links TRBV3-1 to TRBJ2-5, with a tentative D call TRBD2 (6 bases). With 2 bases removed from V and 3 bases from J, the gap between germline ends came to 7 bases. Germline V lookup: CDR1 LGHDT, CDR2 YNNKEL (reference sequence). This CDR3 has 13 residues. The CDR3 here is CASSQRREETQYF. In DNA, the CDR3 is TGTGCCAGCAGCCAAAGGAGGGAAGAGACCCAGTACTTC.

V and J are TRBV6-2 or TRBV6-3 and TRBJ2-5; TRBD2 matches 7 bases. Germline-derived CDR1 and CDR2 are MNHEY and SVGEGT. J gave up 5 bases and V 1 base, and 4 bases lay outside the gene matches. This CDR3 has 14 residues. CDR3 nucleotides: TGTGCCAGCAGTTACTGGACTAGACGGGAGACCCAGTACTTC. It encodes CASSYWTRRETQYF.

This chain links TRBV5-1 with TRBJ1-2; maybe TRBD1 (6 bases). The CDR3 covers 14 residues. From germline, CDR1 is SGHRS and CDR2 YFSETQ. The V gene lost 1 base and the J gene lost 4 bases, with 11 bases spanning the gap. The CDR3 loop is CASSLIRGTYGYTF. The CDR3 nucleotides are TGCGCCAGCAGCTTGATTAGGGGGACCTATGGCTACACCTTC.

This clonotype has only a few counts. One junction end does not reproduce the germline sequence, and a read error may be involved. The chain has TRBV20-1 and TRBJ2-7; tentatively, D is TRBD1 (6 bases). Germline V gene sequence: CDR1 DFQATT, CDR2 SNEGSKA (reference sequence). This CDR3 has 15 residues. CDR3 sequence: CSARESGQGLNDQYF. The CDR3 DNA reads as TGCAGTGCTAGAGAGTCGGGGCAGGGGCTCAACGATCAGTACTTC.

A few counts support this clonotype. V is TRBV5-1 and J is TRBJ2-4; D unclear. Germline V lookup: CDR1 SGHRS, CDR2 YFSETQ. The V gene lost 0 bases and the J gene lost 5 bases, with 9 bases spanning the gap. The CDR3 sequence is 14 residues long. The chain's CDR3 is CASSLGWGENIQYF. CDR3 DNA: TGCGCCAGCAGCTTGGGTTGGGGTGAAAACATTCAGTACTTC.

This clonotype showed up many times. The CDR3 region has the DNA TGTGCCAGCAGTTTATTTGCAGAAGCGAATGAGCAGTTCTTC. Protein product: CASSLFAEANEQFF. The chain combines TRBV12-3 or TRBV12-4 with TRBJ2-1, with no clear D. The CDR3 contains 14 residues. V was shortened by 2 bases and J by 7 bases, with 12 bases between the two germline ends.